A single sample gave rise to the 3 T cell receptor beta chains below, sequenced in a study of beta chain features in type 1 diabetes. Sequencing targeted expressed TCRB transcripts, as all isolated RNA had been reverse transcribed. Some clones are missing from TCRdb's copy, which holds only in-frame ones; the method was immunoSEQ multiplex PCR. The table lists some 410,000 clones, approximately 15% of them singletons. The specimen was naive CD4+ T cells from blood. These TCRs come from a young man in good health.

The chain carries TRBV5-1 and TRBJ2-3; TRBD2 aligns across 8 bases. V trimming: 7 bases; J trimming: 5 bases; junction bases outside the gene matches: 6. The CDR3 has 13 residues. CDR1 SGHRS and CDR2 YFSETQ come from the germline V gene. CDR3 residues: CASAGGPEDTQYF. The CDR3 nucleotides read TGCGCCAGCGCGGGGGGCCCAGAAGATACGCAGTATTTT. The whole variable domain, remainder taken from reference TRBV5-1 and TRBJ2-3, is KAGVTQTPRYLIKTRGQQVTLSCSPISGHRSVSWYQQTPGQGLQFLFEYFSETQRNKGNFPGRFSGRQFSNSRSEMNVSTLELGDSALYLCASAGGPEDTQYFGPGTRLTVL.

This clone came up a few times. This sequence joins TRBV30 and TRBJ1-1; the D gene is possibly TRBD1 (5 bases). Trimming removed 1 base at V and 10 bases at J, with 10 bases between. Germline CDR1 is GTSNPN and CDR2 is SVGIG (reference sequence). CDR3 size: 11 residues. The DNA of the CDR3 is TGTGCCTGGAGTGCCGGGGGGAGAGCTTTCTTT. Amino acids: CAWSAGGRAFF.

This clone was counted between two and nine times. The rearrangement links TRBV2 to TRBJ2-3; D is undetermined. Per the germline V gene, CDR1 is SNHLY and CDR2 is FYNNEI. The V and J ends lost 0 bases and 1 base respectively, with 8 bases between them. The CDR3 covers 15 residues. For the CDR3, the DNA is TGTGCCAGCAGTGAAGCGGAAATCGGCACAGATACGCAGTATTTT. This translates into CASSEAEIGTDTQYF.